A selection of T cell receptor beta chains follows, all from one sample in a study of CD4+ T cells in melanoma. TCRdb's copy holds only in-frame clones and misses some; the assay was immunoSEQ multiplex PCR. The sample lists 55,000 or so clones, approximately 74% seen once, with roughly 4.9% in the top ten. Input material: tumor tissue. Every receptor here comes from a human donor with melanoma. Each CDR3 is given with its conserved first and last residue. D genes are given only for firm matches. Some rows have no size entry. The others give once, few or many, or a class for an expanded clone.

CASSPQTAGEKLFF TGTGCCAGCAGCCCCCAGACGGCCGGGGAAAAACTGTTTTTT TRBJ1-4 NA NA TRBV6-6
CASSEATGGWMNTEAFF TGTGCCAGCAGTGAAGCAACAGGGGGTTGGATGAACACTGAAGCTTTCTTT TRBJ1-1 NA TRBD1 TRBV6-1
CAWSWGAVSYNEQFF TGTGCCTGGAGTTGGGGAGCGGTCTCCTACAATGAGCAGTTCTTC TRBJ2-1 NA NA TRBV30
CASSFPGSGELFF TGTGCCAGCAGCTTTCCAGGGAGTGGGGAGCTGTTTTTT TRBJ2-2 NA NA TRBV5-8
CASSSVSGELFF TGTGCCAGCAGTTCCGTTTCCGGGGAGCTGTTTTTT TRBJ2-2 NA NA TRBV27
CASSFGTHNEQFF TGTGCCAGCAGCTTCGGGACCCACAATGAGCAGTTCTTC TRBJ2-1 NA NA TRBV7-9
CASSLSTGDYEQYF TGTGCCAGCAGCTTATCTACAGGGGACTACGAGCAGTACTTC TRBJ2-7 medium-sized TRBD1 TRBV7-3
CAWTPGHSSYEQYF TGTGCCTGGACTCCGGGACACTCCTCCTACGAGCAGTACTTC TRBJ2-7 NA NA TRBV30
CAIKGTSGGDTQYF TGTGCCATCAAGGGGACTAGCGGGGGGGATACGCAGTATTTT TRBJ2-3 NA TRBD2 TRBV10-3
CASSQVAAQNNEQFF TGTGCCAGCAGCCAAGTAGCGGCCCAAAACAATGAGCAGTTCTTC TRBJ2-1 once NA TRBV4-2
CASSFYGTKNEKLFF TGTGCCAGCAGTTTCTACGGGACCAAGAATGAAAAACTGTTTTTT TRBJ1-4 NA NA TRBV27
CASSPTAYEQYF TGTGCCAGCAGCCCTACAGCCTACGAGCAGTACTTC TRBJ2-7 few NA TRBV4-2
CASSFMWVTAYGYTF TGTGCCAGCAGCTTTATGTGGGTGACAGCCTATGGCTACACCTTC TRBJ1-2 many NA TRBV2
CASSEGEEWGFPLHF TGTGCCAGCAGTGAAGGTGAAGAGTGGGGATTCCCCCTCCACTTT TRBJ1-6 NA NA TRBV2
CASSEIMETEAFF TGTGCCAGCAGTGAAATTATGGAGACTGAAGCTTTCTTT TRBJ1-1 NA NA TRBV6-1
CASSDSGSSYGYTF TGTGCCAGCAGTGACTCGGGCTCTTCCTATGGCTACACCTTC TRBJ1-2 NA NA TRBV2
CAWSNTNTEAFF TGTGCCTGGAGTAACACGAACACTGAAGCTTTCTTT TRBJ1-1 few NA TRBV30
CASSVGGSSDTQYF TGTGCCAGCAGCGTCGGGGGCTCGTCAGATACGCAGTATTTT TRBJ2-3 NA NA TRBV9
CASSLTDLKGGNTIYF TGTGCCAGCAGTCTTACGGACCTAAAAGGTGGAAACACCATATATTTT TRBJ1-3 NA NA TRBV28
CAWGPAGVTYEQYF TGTGCCTGGGGGCCGGCAGGGGTTACCTACGAGCAGTACTTC TRBJ2-7 NA NA TRBV30
CASSWGTVINQPQHF TGTGCCAGCAGCTGGGGGACCGTTATCAATCAGCCCCAGCATTTT TRBJ1-5 NA NA TRBV7-8
CASGRTSGGEYEQYF TGTGCCAGTGGGAGGACTAGCGGGGGGGAGTACGAGCAGTACTTC TRBJ2-7 once TRBD2 TRBV19
CAISEAWRGGTDTQYF TGTGCCATCAGTGAAGCGTGGCGGGGGGGCACAGATACGCAGTATTTT TRBJ2-3 NA TRBD2 TRBV10-3